The next 11 T cell receptor beta chains were all read from a single sample in a study of blood T cell repertoires in COVID-19. Assay used: immunoSEQ multiplex PCR; TCRdb lists only in-frame clones, some missing. The sample includes some 450,000 clones, approximately 90% of them seen just once. Sequences were obtained from peripheral blood. These TCRs come from a woman aged 45-59 years with COVID-19, enrolled during active disease.

The chain is built from TRBV3-1 (or the pseudogene TRBV3-2) and TRBJ2-3, with 7 bases fitting TRBD1. Per the germline V gene, CDR1 is LGHDT and CDR2 is YNNKEL (reference sequence). V gave up 8 bases and J gave up 5 bases; unmatched junction bases: 7. CDR3 length: 13 amino acids. CDR3 region: CASSRDREDTQYF. The DNA of the CDR3 is TGTGCCAGCTCCCGGGACAGAGAAGATACGCAGTATTTT.

This chain connects TRBV30 to TRBJ1-2, with D possibly being TRBD1 (6 bases). Germline CDR1 is GTSNPN and CDR2 is SVGIG (reference sequence). This CDR3 region has 13 residues. Trimming took off 5 bases at V and 6 bases at J, with 16 bases between the two ends. The DNA for the CDR3 is TGTGCCTGGGGACGGGGGGGCGTCGATGGCTACACCTTC. This gives the protein CAWGRGGVDGYTF.

The V call is TRBV5-1, the J call TRBJ2-7; D not certain. There are 16 residues in the CDR3. Trimming removed 0 bases at V and 0 bases at J, with 13 bases between. Germline CDR1 SGHRS, CDR2 YFSETQ. CDR3 in amino acids: CASSLEVALSSYEQYF. The CDR3 nucleotides read TGCGCCAGCAGCTTGGAAGTAGCTTTGAGCTCCTACGAGCAGTACTTC.

The genes are TRBV5-6 and TRBJ2-7; 10 bases align to TRBD1. The germline V gene has CDR1 SGHDT and CDR2 YYEEEE. This CDR3 comprises 14 residues. V dropped 4 bases and J dropped 5; count of bases not matched to a gene: 6. CDR3 loop: CASSTTGGFDEQYF. CDR3 sequence (DNA): TGTGCCAGCAGCACGACAGGGGGCTTCGACGAGCAGTACTTC.

This chain connects TRBV27 to TRBJ2-5; TRBD2 agrees at 8 bases. V lost 5 bases and J lost 5; bases outside the gene matches: 16. CDR1 MNHEY and CDR2 SMNVEV come from the germline V gene (reference sequence). There are 17 residues in the CDR3. This CDR3 is CASSPDFNGGAQETQYF. The CDR3 bases are TGTGCCAGCAGTCCAGACTTTAACGGGGGGGCTCAGGAGACCCAGTACTTC.

V usage is TRBV28 and J usage is TRBJ2-7; the match to TRBD1 covers 7 bases. The CDR3 sequence is 16 residues long. Germline values: CDR1 MDHEN, CDR2 SYDVKM. Trimming removed 5 bases from V and 6 bases from J; junction bases left unmatched: 16. The CDR3 spells CASSDPRQGGHREQYF. In DNA form, the CDR3 reads TGTGCCAGCAGTGATCCACGACAGGGTGGTCATCGCGAGCAGTACTTC.

The V and J genes are TRBV6-5 and TRBJ2-3; D not resolved. Germline V gene sequence: CDR1 MNHEY, CDR2 SVGAGI. V lost 5 bases and J 4 bases, leaving 10 bases between the germline ends. The CDR3 is made up of 13 amino acids. The CDR3 sequence: CASSRYVADTQYF. CDR3 in DNA: TGTGCCAGCAGTCGTTATGTAGCAGATACGCAGTATTTT.

The chain has TRBV10-3 and TRBJ2-1; tentatively, D is TRBD2 (6 bases). The CDR3 runs 16 residues. Germline V gene sequence: CDR1 ENHRY, CDR2 SYGVKD. The V end lost 4 bases, the J end lost 7 bases, and 20 bases lay between the germline ends. The CDR3 nucleotides read TGTGCCATCAGTGTGGGACTTTCCCCCCGGGAGAATGAGCAGTTCTTC. Encoded protein: CAISVGLSPRENEQFF.

V usage is TRBV9 and J usage is TRBJ2-2; D gene unclear. Looked up from germline, CDR1 is SGDLS and CDR2 is YYNGEE. The CDR3 totals 14 residues. V was clipped by 4 bases and J by 6 bases, with 13 bases between them. The CDR3: CASSPDVGAGELFF. The CDR3 coding sequence is TGTGCCAGCAGCCCCGACGTGGGCGCCGGGGAGCTGTTTTTT.

The chain uses TRBV27 and TRBJ1-2; maybe TRBD1 (5 bases). The germline gives CDR1 MNHEY, CDR2 SMNVEV (reference sequence). Trimming pared 6 bases from V and 6 bases from J, leaving 17 bases between. The CDR3 runs 14 residues. CDR3 sequence: CASSLGLGGDGYTF. The CDR3 DNA reads TGTGCCAGCAGCTTAGGCCTGGGGGGAGATGGCTACACCTTC.

V is TRBV9 and J is TRBJ2-3; TRBD2 is a possible D gene (5 bases). The CDR3 is made up of 19 amino acids. Trimming cost V 0 bases and J 6 bases, with 26 bases left between them. CDR1 SGDLS and CDR2 YYNGEE come from the germline V gene. The CDR3 loop reads CASSVGPAKSWAREDTQYF. The CDR3 DNA sequence: TGTGCCAGCAGCGTAGGACCTGCCAAAAGCTGGGCAAGGGAGGATACGCAGTATTTT.